Following are 4 T cell receptor beta chains from one sample sequenced in a study of breast tumors, draining lymph nodes, adjacent tissues (TCRdb year 2016). The library was generated by multiplex PCR. The instrument was an Illumina HiSeq 2000. TCRdb ran its own pipeline on the public reads, namely fastp trimming at Q25 and MiXCR clone calling, and kept in-frame beta chains. Each record represents a unique CDR3 protein, reported with the most common genes and DNA among its rows. The sample data list more than 20,000 distinct CDR3 sequences, and approximately 23% of these were observed just once. Together, the top ten hold roughly 12% of the sample. Sequencing was performed on breast tumor tissue. The source of these receptors is a female donor with breast cancer. Some clones in this sample may be carry-over from other donors' samples.

This clonotype was counted ten times or more. The chain links TRBV11-2 to TRBJ2-7; 7 bases are shared with TRBD1. From germline, CDR1 is SGHAT and CDR2 FQNNGV. CDR3 length equals 12 residues. J gave up 0 bases and V 11 bases, and 4 bases lay outside the gene matches. CDR3 in DNA: TGTGCCTGGGGACAGAGCTCCTACGAGCAGTACTTC. Translation gives CAWGQSSYEQYF.

At least ten counts were recorded for this clonotype. The chain has TRBV19 and TRBJ2-1, with a possible D match to TRBD2 (7 bases). Between the trimmed V and J ends, which lost 4 bases and 6 bases, there was a span of 19 bases. CDR1 is LNHDA, CDR2 SQIVND, per germline (reference sequence). The CDR3 is made up of 16 amino acids. The CDR3 here is CASSTNRLGGGNEQFF. The CDR3 DNA sequence: TGTGCCAGTAGTACCAATCGACTAGGGGGGGGCAATGAGCAGTTCTTC.

This clonotype is a singleton in its sample. It may be a read error: a sequence one base away is much more abundant. The chain uses TRBV12-3 or TRBV12-4 and TRBJ2-5; 10 nucleotides match TRBD2. Trimming cost V 4 bases and J 7 bases; bases outside gene matches: 9. The CDR3 is 15 residues long. Written as DNA, the CDR3 is TGTGCCAGCAGTTCGGGACCGAGGACTAGCGGGACCCAGTACTTC. Amino acid sequence: CASSSGPRTSGTQYF.

This clonotype was observed many times. The chain is built from TRBV20-1 and TRBJ1-6; D not resolved. Germline CDR1 DFQATT, CDR2 SNEGSKA (reference sequence). Trimming removed 0 bases from V and 3 bases from J, with 12 bases in between. The CDR3 has 16 amino acids. The CDR3 nucleotides read TGCAGTGCTAGAGATAAGCGGAAATTCTATAATTCACCCCTCCACTTT. Its protein is CSARDKRKFYNSPLHF.